This is a list of T cell receptor beta chains from one sample in a study of blood T cell repertoires in COVID-19. Assay used: immunoSEQ multiplex PCR; TCRdb lists only in-frame clones, some missing. This table holds 45,000 to 55,000 clones, roughly 83% found once. The sample taken for sequencing was peripheral blood. These receptors were taken from a human donor in a cohort sampled during active COVID-19. Both conserved end residues are part of each CDR3. The D gene is left open where the match is weak. The size of a clone is reported for some rows only, either as once, few or many, or as a class for expanded clones.

D gene: TRBD1
J gene: TRBJ2-3
clone size: NA
V gene: TRBV5-3
CDR3 protein: CARSNAGGPLNADTQYF
CDR3 DNA: TGTGCCAGAAGCAATGCAGGGGGCCCTCTAAATGCAGATACGCAGTATTTT

D gene: TRBD2
J gene: TRBJ2-1
clone size: NA
V gene: TRBV5-1
CDR3 protein: CASSLPERGGSPREQFF
CDR3 DNA: TGCGCCAGCAGCTTGCCGGAGCGGGGGGGCTCCCCAAGAGAGCAGTTCTTC

D gene: NA
J gene: TRBJ1-4
clone size: NA
V gene: TRBV28
CDR3 protein: CASSWRREEEKLFF
CDR3 DNA: TGTGCCAGCAGTTGGAGGAGGGAGGAAGAAAAACTGTTTTTT

D gene: NA
J gene: TRBJ2-1
clone size: NA
V gene: TRBV10-2
CDR3 protein: CASSGSGYNEQFF
CDR3 DNA: TGCGCCAGCAGTGGTTCCGGGTACAATGAGCAGTTCTTC

D gene: TRBD1
J gene: TRBJ1-4
clone size: once
V gene: TRBV19
CDR3 protein: CASRPPTLTGINEKLFF
CDR3 DNA: TGTGCCAGTAGGCCGCCGACCTTGACAGGGATTAATGAAAAACTGTTTTTT

D gene: TRBD1
J gene: TRBJ1-1
clone size: NA
V gene: TRBV19
CDR3 protein: CASSRQGRGNTEAFF
CDR3 DNA: TGTGCCAGTAGCCGACAGGGTAGGGGGAACACTGAAGCTTTCTTT

D gene: NA
J gene: TRBJ1-5
clone size: NA
V gene: TRBV4-3
CDR3 protein: CASSQDGGDNQPQHF
CDR3 DNA: TGCGCCAGCAGCCAAGATGGAGGGGACAATCAGCCCCAGCATTTT

D gene: TRBD2
J gene: TRBJ2-3
clone size: NA
V gene: TRBV6-2/TRBV6-3
CDR3 protein: CASSYSGGADTQYF
CDR3 DNA: TGTGCCAGCAGTTACTCCGGGGGGGCAGATACGCAGTATTTT

D gene: TRBD2
J gene: TRBJ2-7
clone size: few
V gene: TRBV30
CDR3 protein: CAWSPLAGAHYEQYF
CDR3 DNA: TGTGCCTGGAGTCCCCTGGCGGGAGCTCACTACGAGCAGTACTTC

D gene: TRBD1
J gene: TRBJ1-3
clone size: NA
V gene: TRBV27
CDR3 protein: CASSLPGQGEVGNTIYF
CDR3 DNA: TGTGCCAGCAGTCTACCGGGACAGGGGGAGGTAGGAAACACCATATATTTT

D gene: TRBD1
J gene: TRBJ1-6
clone size: NA
V gene: TRBV6-6
CDR3 protein: CASSSPTGQASPLHF
CDR3 DNA: TGTGCCAGCAGCTCCCCCACCGGACAGGCTTCACCCCTCCACTTT

D gene: NA
J gene: TRBJ1-2
clone size: NA
V gene: TRBV2
CDR3 protein: CASSGGTTNYGYTF
CDR3 DNA: TGTGCCAGCTCGGGGGGGACTACTAACTATGGCTACACCTTC

D gene: TRBD2
J gene: TRBJ2-5
clone size: NA
V gene: TRBV27
CDR3 protein: CASSSSFGGETQYF
CDR3 DNA: TGTGCCAGCAGTTCGTCCTTCGGGGGGGAGACCCAGTACTTC

D gene: NA
J gene: TRBJ1-2
clone size: NA
V gene: TRBV28
CDR3 protein: CASSLLSGGRGYTF
CDR3 DNA: TGTGCCAGCAGTTTATTGTCCGGGGGTAGGGGCTACACCTTC

D gene: TRBD1
J gene: TRBJ1-1
clone size: NA
V gene: TRBV28
CDR3 protein: CASSLTGGTEAFF
CDR3 DNA: TGTGCCAGCAGTTTAACAGGGGGCACTGAAGCTTTCTTT

D gene: NA
J gene: TRBJ2-3
clone size: NA
V gene: TRBV30
CDR3 protein: CAWRGGFYTQYF
CDR3 DNA: TGTGCCTGGAGGGGGGGATTTTATACGCAGTATTTT

D gene: NA
J gene: TRBJ2-3
clone size: once
V gene: TRBV7-9
CDR3 protein: CASSYPGGRGNTDTQYF
CDR3 DNA: TGTGCCAGCAGCTACCCCGGGGGGCGGGGGAACACAGATACGCAGTATTTT

D gene: TRBD1
J gene: TRBJ2-2
clone size: few
V gene: TRBV28
CDR3 protein: CASRLQGARGGELFF
CDR3 DNA: TGTGCCAGCAGGCTACAGGGGGCTCGGGGCGGGGAGCTGTTTTTT

D gene: TRBD1
J gene: TRBJ2-3
clone size: NA
V gene: TRBV7-3
CDR3 protein: CASSAQTGLATDTQYF
CDR3 DNA: TGTGCCAGCAGCGCACAGACAGGGCTCGCCACAGATACGCAGTATTTT

D gene: NA
J gene: TRBJ1-2
clone size: NA
V gene: TRBV30
CDR3 protein: CAWTVGQRAGGYTF
CDR3 DNA: TGTGCCTGGACGGTCGGGCAAAGGGCGGGGGGCTACACCTTC

D gene: TRBD1
J gene: TRBJ1-5
clone size: NA
V gene: TRBV7-9
CDR3 protein: CASSLQGVRGNQPQHF
CDR3 DNA: TGTGCCAGCAGCTTACAGGGGGTTCGGGGCAATCAGCCCCAGCATTTT

D gene: TRBD2
J gene: TRBJ2-5
clone size: NA
V gene: TRBV7-9
CDR3 protein: CASNKGGVQETQYF
CDR3 DNA: TGTGCCAGCAATAAGGGAGGGGTTCAAGAGACCCAGTACTTC

D gene: TRBD2
J gene: TRBJ2-3
clone size: NA
V gene: TRBV7-3
CDR3 protein: CASSRGTSGTDTQYF
CDR3 DNA: TGTGCCAGCAGCCGGGGGACTAGCGGCACAGATACGCAGTATTTT

D gene: TRBD1
J gene: TRBJ1-1
clone size: NA
V gene: TRBV6-2/TRBV6-3
CDR3 protein: CASSDDRDTEAFF
CDR3 DNA: TGTGCCAGCAGCGATGACAGGGACACTGAAGCTTTCTTT

D gene: TRBD1
J gene: TRBJ2-6
clone size: NA
V gene: TRBV6-6
CDR3 protein: CASNPQGMGANVLTF
CDR3 DNA: TGTGCCAGCAACCCACAGGGGATGGGGGCCAACGTCCTGACTTTC

D gene: TRBD1
J gene: TRBJ1-5
clone size: few
V gene: TRBV6-5
CDR3 protein: CASSYTTGADQPQHF
CDR3 DNA: TGTGCCAGCAGTTACACGACAGGGGCGGATCAGCCCCAGCATTTT

D gene: TRBD1
J gene: TRBJ2-3
clone size: NA
V gene: TRBV19
CDR3 protein: CATEQGASTDTQYF
CDR3 DNA: TGTGCCACCGAACAGGGGGCCAGCACAGATACGCAGTATTTT

D gene: TRBD2
J gene: TRBJ2-2
clone size: few
V gene: TRBV5-6
CDR3 protein: CASSLGGAANTGELFF
CDR3 DNA: TGTGCCAGCAGCCTCGGGGGGGCTGCGAACACCGGGGAGCTGTTTTTT

D gene: TRBD1
J gene: TRBJ2-7
clone size: NA
V gene: TRBV4-1
CDR3 protein: CASSPRQGNSYEQYF
CDR3 DNA: TGCGCCAGCAGCCCTCGACAGGGGAACTCCTACGAGCAGTACTTC

D gene: TRBD1
J gene: TRBJ2-6
clone size: NA
V gene: TRBV19
CDR3 protein: CASKGAAGANVLTF
CDR3 DNA: TGTGCCAGTAAGGGGGCAGCGGGGGCCAACGTCCTGACTTTC

D gene: NA
J gene: TRBJ2-1
clone size: once
V gene: TRBV5-5
CDR3 protein: CASSFPRDSYNEQFF
CDR3 DNA: TGTGCCAGCAGCTTTCCGCGGGACAGCTACAATGAGCAGTTCTTC

D gene: NA
J gene: TRBJ1-1
clone size: NA
V gene: TRBV24-1
CDR3 protein: CATSAPPGEGGTEAFF
CDR3 DNA: TGTGCCACCAGTGCCCCTCCGGGGGAAGGTGGGACTGAAGCTTTCTTT

D gene: NA
J gene: TRBJ1-6
clone size: NA
V gene: TRBV5-6
CDR3 protein: CASSLALDSPLHF
CDR3 DNA: TGTGCCAGCAGCTTGGCCCTTGATTCACCCCTCCACTTT

D gene: NA
J gene: TRBJ1-2
clone size: NA
V gene: TRBV7-8
CDR3 protein: CASSLGGSGVGYTF
CDR3 DNA: TGTGCCAGCAGCTTAGGAGGATCCGGGGTTGGCTACACCTTC

D gene: TRBD1
J gene: TRBJ1-2
clone size: NA
V gene: TRBV7-8
CDR3 protein: CASSLASGTEGYTF
CDR3 DNA: TGTGCCAGCAGCTTAGCCTCCGGGACAGAGGGCTACACCTTC

D gene: NA
J gene: TRBJ1-1
clone size: NA
V gene: TRBV12-3/TRBV12-4
CDR3 protein: CASISYGVTEAFF
CDR3 DNA: TGTGCCAGCATTTCCTACGGGGTCACTGAAGCTTTCTTT

D gene: TRBD1
J gene: TRBJ2-7
clone size: NA
V gene: TRBV29-1
CDR3 protein: CSVEGRGQTYEQYF
CDR3 DNA: TGCAGCGTTGAAGGCAGGGGGCAAACCTACGAGCAGTACTTC

D gene: NA
J gene: TRBJ1-1
clone size: few
V gene: TRBV19
CDR3 protein: CASSILTANAQAFF
CDR3 DNA: TGTGCCAGTAGTATCCTGACAGCTAACGCTCAAGCTTTCTTT

D gene: TRBD1
J gene: TRBJ1-3
clone size: NA
V gene: TRBV20-1
CDR3 protein: CSASTGQGRNTIYF
CDR3 DNA: TGCAGTGCTAGTACTGGACAGGGAAGAAACACCATATATTTT

D gene: NA
J gene: TRBJ1-1
clone size: NA
V gene: TRBV6-1
CDR3 protein: CASSEYRVEAFF
CDR3 DNA: TGTGCCAGCAGTGAATACCGGGTGGAAGCTTTCTTT

D gene: NA
J gene: TRBJ1-2
clone size: NA
V gene: TRBV19
CDR3 protein: CASSTGERVYGYTF
CDR3 DNA: TGTGCCAGTAGTACAGGGGAGAGGGTCTATGGCTACACCTTC

D gene: TRBD1
J gene: TRBJ2-1
clone size: once
V gene: TRBV28
CDR3 protein: CASTTAGGGLYNEQFF
CDR3 DNA: TGTGCCAGCACCACGGCAGGGGGCGGACTATACAATGAGCAGTTCTTC

D gene: TRBD1
J gene: TRBJ1-4
clone size: NA
V gene: TRBV7-2
CDR3 protein: CASSKGTAGPSEKLFF
CDR3 DNA: TGTGCCAGCAGCAAGGGGACAGCGGGTCCAAGTGAAAAACTGTTTTTT

D gene: NA
J gene: TRBJ2-7
clone size: NA
V gene: TRBV3-1/TRBV3-2
CDR3 protein: CASSQGLTPLDEQYF
CDR3 DNA: TGTGCCAGCAGCCAAGGACTGACGCCCCTGGACGAGCAGTACTTC

D gene: NA
J gene: TRBJ1-5
clone size: NA
V gene: TRBV5-4
CDR3 protein: CASSLPNQPQHF
CDR3 DNA: TGTGCCAGCAGCTTGCCTAATCAGCCCCAGCATTTT

D gene: NA
J gene: TRBJ1-5
clone size: NA
V gene: TRBV6-2/TRBV6-3
CDR3 protein: CASSTGTTARPQHF
CDR3 DNA: TGTGCCAGCAGCACAGGGACAACTGCAAGGCCCCAGCATTTT

D gene: TRBD1
J gene: TRBJ1-2
clone size: NA
V gene: TRBV7-2
CDR3 protein: CASSLGSGQIYGYTF
CDR3 DNA: TGTGCCAGCAGCCTAGGATCGGGACAGATCTATGGCTACACCTTC

D gene: TRBD1
J gene: TRBJ1-6
clone size: few
V gene: TRBV9
CDR3 protein: CASRQGATNSPLHF
CDR3 DNA: TGTGCCAGCAGACAGGGGGCAACTAATTCACCCCTCCACTTT

D gene: NA
J gene: TRBJ1-5
clone size: NA
V gene: TRBV18
CDR3 protein: CASSPSTGLDPQHF
CDR3 DNA: TGTGCCAGCTCACCATCCACAGGGTTAGACCCCCAGCATTTT

D gene: TRBD1
J gene: TRBJ1-6
clone size: NA
V gene: TRBV11-2
CDR3 protein: CASSWQGAHNSPLHF
CDR3 DNA: TGTGCCAGCAGCTGGCAGGGGGCGCACAATTCACCCCTCCACTTT

D gene: TRBD2
J gene: TRBJ2-7
clone size: NA
V gene: TRBV10-3
CDR3 protein: CAISRTGTTDEQYF
CDR3 DNA: TGTGCCATCAGTAGAACCGGGACTACTGACGAGCAGTACTTC